This entry describes one T cell receptor beta chain. Its antigen has not been determined. No much larger clonotype is one base removed from it; base qualities were not supplied. The data derive from a study of beta chain features in type 1 diabetes (dated by TCRdb to 2017 to 2018). With regard to the full study: No differences in mean age, gender distribution, total cell number or subset yield were found between patients and healthy donors. Regulatory and stem cell-like memory subsets were obtained from only 8 patients and about eight healthy donors, while naive and central memory subsets were obtained from all 30 or so donors. In the study, recently diagnosed type 1 diabetes patients and matched healthy donors were compared on the TCRB repertoires of their sorted circulating CD4+ T cell subsets. A total of 100 million to 140 million sorted cells were examined across all samples, and the number of cells per subset was strongly correlated with RNA yield. Results the study describes overall, beyond this receptor: A moderate but significant shortening of TCRB CDR3 length was observed in type 1 diabetes patients in all four CD4+ subsets. Patients with type 1 diabetes made fewer insertions and deleted more nucleotides at VDJ recombination sites, implying thymic rearrangement abnormalities. Because small numbers of individuals were included in the HLA sub-analyses, any influence of HLA type on TCRB rearrangement was left unresolved. Naive, central memory and regulatory TCRB repertoires appeared to be more similar among patients than among healthy donors. Shorter templates might be favored by PCR, yet because patient and control samples were amplified and corrected together, any such skew would affect both groups equally. Because cDNA was sequenced instead of genomic DNA, activated cells with high expression could be over-represented, although the groups did not differ in activation or CD3 levels.

Each donor gave one peripheral blood draw, averaging around 0.11 L, which was collected into heparinised tubes. A BD FACSAria II was used to sort naive, central memory, regulatory and stem cell-like memory CD4+ T cells with a panel that included CD45RO, CCR7, CD25, CD127, CD95 and CD27. A purity above 95% was achieved for all sorted populations. PBMCs were isolated right away by Lymphoprep density gradient centrifugation and were stained directly, without culture. So that batch effects would be minimized, each experiment stained and sorted samples in pairs, pairing one healthy donor with one patient. The High Capacity cDNA Reverse Transcription Kit was used to reverse transcribe all of the isolated RNA, meaning that expressed TCRB transcripts were what got sequenced. Deep immunoSEQ sequencing was applied to naive, central memory and regulatory T cell samples, giving an average of roughly 3.5 million total reads per sample. Sorted cells were lysed in RLT buffer and RNA was extracted with DNase-treated RNeasy Micro or Mini kits, depending on cell number. Each cell subset was processed separately to prevent cross-contamination, with patient and healthy donor samples processed together. Using the immunoSEQ multiplex PCR, TCRB sequences were amplified from cDNA into 87-bp fragments spanning the CDR3 region. Sequencing of the amplicons was performed on the Illumina HiSeq platform. The authors processed their data as follows. PCR bias was computationally corrected using synthetic template baselines, reads within Hamming distance 2 were collapsed, and singletons that could not be merged were discarded. Reads were aligned against IMGT so that V, D and J genes, CDR3 length and insertions or deletions at six rearrangement sites could be assigned. Within each subset, clonotype counts were normalized to sorted cell number, and only after that were true diversity and Gini coefficients computed with the tcR R package. The overlap coefficient, calculated on TCRB nucleotide sequences, was used to measure repertoire sharing. Entries here come from immuneACCESS through TCRdb and include only in-frame sequences with V and J called. Some clones fail to appear in such tables; in the studies checked, an unresolved V gene covers under half of the shortfall, and the cause of the remainder is unknown. V and J calls and clone size are as listed in that table; D and trimming were resolved from the DNA. The sample data list under 50,000 clones, and about 66% of these were observed just once. The biggest ten clones account for about 2% of the sample.

This sequence was found in a woman aged 18-29 years with type 1 diabetes. Sequenced input: Tregs from blood. The cell subset or site label, read with the paper, signifies: regulatory CD4+ T cells.

The sequenced DNA: TGTGCCAGCAGCTTGGAGGGGAACACCATATATTTT. Its amino acids are CASSLEGNTIYF. The V and J segments used are TRBV7-2 and TRBJ1-3; D gene: possibly TRBD1, on 5 matching bases. The CDR3 sequence holds 12 residues, the cysteine and phenylalanine included. Only CDR3 DNA remains: 36 bases, in frame from the first base. V was cut back by 3 bases and J by 7 bases, leaving a gap of 7 bases between them. CDR1 and CDR2 are drawn from the germline V gene: SGHTA, FQGNSA. Supplemented by the reference TRBV7-2 and TRBJ1-3 proteins around the CDR3, the complete variable domain is GAGVSQSPSNKVTEKGKDVELRCDPISGHTALYWYRQSLGQGLEFLIYFQGNSAPDKSGLPSDRFSAERTGGSVSTLTIQRTQQEDSAVYLCASSLEGNTIYFGEGSWLTVV.